Detailed here is one TCR beta chain. As yet, its antigen is unknown. The sample's time point: naive CD8 control sorted from an acute-time-point sample. This specimen comes from a study of CD8 T cells in acute hepatitis C reinfection. Overall study results and limits: Chronically infected subjects had no follow-up NS3-1073 repertoires. One of thirteen outcome-independent public clonotypes used V04-02/J02-02. Only TCRbeta was bulk sequenced, so alphabeta pairing of public clonotypes remains unknown.

Assay: immunoSEQ multiplex PCR; the TCRdb copy retains only in-frame clones and omits some. The table includes about 40,000 clones, 70% to 90% detected once. The TCR originated in a woman between 18 and 29 years old who spontaneously cleared hepatitis C infection. The specimen was naive CD8+ T cells from PBMCs.

CDR3 loop: CSASRTSRSETQYF. DNA of the CDR3: TGCAGCGCTTCACGGACTAGTCGCTCAGAGACCCAGTACTTC. This chain links TRBV29-1 with TRBJ2-5, with 7 bases fitting TRBD2. The CDR3 loop spans 14 amino acids. V was pared by 7 bases and J by 4 bases, with 12 bases of the junction left unmatched. The V gene's germline CDR1 is SQVTM and CDR2 ANQGSEA. Full variable domain (rest looked up from reference TRBV29-1 and TRBJ2-5): SAVISQKPSRDICQRGTSLTIQCQVDSQVTMMFWYRQQPGQSLTLIATANQGSEATYESGFVIDKFPISRPNLTFSTLTVSNMSPEDSSIYLCSASRTSRSETQYFGPGTRLLVL.